This TCR beta chain was profiled in a study of long-term antiretroviral therapy in people with HIV. Study overall: The earliest samples came about a decade before the 2015 immediate-ART recommendation. Study findings and constraints: Repertoires in HIV (unlike those of controls) had narrower CDR3 length ranges.

Notes on this clone: Antigen: not known.

This was the immunoSEQ v3.0 assay at survey level. In sequencing, roughly 35,000-50,000 T-cell genomes per sample were targeted. Clones were sequenced by immunoSEQ multiplex PCR, and TCRdb holds only the in-frame ones, with some missing. This table has around 20,000 clones, about three quarters appearing once. This TCR came from a woman under 40 with HIV. The sample consisted of unsorted PBMCs, taken 2.9 years after starting antiretroviral therapy.

The CDR3 DNA reads TGTGCCAGCAGGGGTGGACAGGGCAAGAACTATGGCTACACCTTC. Its protein product is CASRGGQGKNYGYTF. The V call is TRBV7-9, the J call TRBJ1-2, with 8 bases lining up with TRBD1. The CDR3 extends over 15 amino acids. Trimming cost V 6 bases and J 2 bases; bases outside gene matches: 8. Germline assignment: CDR1 SEHNR and CDR2 FQNEAQ (reference sequence).